These T cell receptor beta chains were read from a single sample in a study of cytomegalovirus exposure and HLA in healthy donors. TCRdb keeps only in-frame clones here, not all; method: immunoSEQ multiplex PCR. The data show about 150,000 clones, around two thirds seen once. Source material: PBMCs. These receptors were taken from a man aged 25 to 45 in good health and CMV-seropositive. Both conserved end residues are part of each CDR3. The order of the fields is J gene, clone size, V gene, D gene, CDR3 protein, CDR3 DNA. A D gene is named only where the DNA matches it firmly. Rows give clone size only sometimes, using once, few, many, or a class for an expanded clone.

J: TRBJ2-7; size: -; V: TRBV6-6; D: -; CDR3: CASSYSRDSYEQYF; DNA: TGTGCCAGCAGTTACTCCAGGGACTCCTACGAGCAGTACTTC
J: TRBJ2-7; size: -; V: TRBV6-5; D: TRBD2; CDR3: CASSFGIAGQYEQYF; DNA: TGTGCCAGCAGTTTCGGGATAGCGGGACAATACGAGCAGTACTTC
J: TRBJ1-5; size: -; V: TRBV5-6; D: TRBD1; CDR3: CASSLGDRTNQPQHF; DNA: TGTGCCAGCAGCTTGGGGGACAGAACGAATCAGCCCCAGCATTTT
J: TRBJ2-1; size: -; V: TRBV2; D: -; CDR3: CASSEDERLYNEQFF; DNA: TGTGCCAGCAGTGAAGACGAGCGTCTTTACAATGAGCAGTTCTTC
J: TRBJ2-5; size: -; V: TRBV7-9; D: TRBD2; CDR3: CASSPGLAGYETQYF; DNA: TGTGCCAGCAGCCCGGGACTAGCGGGATACGAGACCCAGTACTTC
J: TRBJ2-3; size: few; V: TRBV15; D: -; CDR3: CATSRGPGGPGDTQYF; DNA: TGTGCCACCAGCAGAGGACCCGGAGGGCCCGGGGATACGCAGTATTTT
J: TRBJ2-5; size: -; V: TRBV2; D: -; CDR3: CASSGRVGETQYF; DNA: TGTGCCAGCAGTGGGAGGGTCGGAGAGACCCAGTACTTC
J: TRBJ2-2; size: few; V: TRBV5-1; D: TRBD2; CDR3: CASSLTSGSTGELFF; DNA: TGCGCCAGCAGCTTGACTAGCGGGAGCACCGGGGAGCTGTTTTTT
J: TRBJ2-2; size: -; V: TRBV7-9; D: -; CDR3: CASSYSWSPGELFF; DNA: TGTGCCAGCAGCTACTCGTGGTCCCCAGGGGAGCTGTTTTTT
J: TRBJ2-5; size: -; V: TRBV19; D: -; CDR3: CASSPQGVTQYF; DNA: TGTGCCAGTAGTCCTCAAGGGGTTACCCAGTACTTC
J: TRBJ2-5; size: -; V: TRBV28; D: TRBD2; CDR3: CASSSLVAGRKETQYF; DNA: TGTGCCAGCAGTTCCCTGGTAGCGGGGAGGAAAGAGACCCAGTACTTC
J: TRBJ1-5; size: few; V: TRBV5-1; D: TRBD1; CDR3: CASSPETGEEQPQHF; DNA: TGCGCCAGCAGTCCTGAGACAGGGGAAGAACAGCCCCAGCATTTT
J: TRBJ2-7; size: -; V: TRBV7-2; D: TRBD1; CDR3: CASSSGQGAWTEQYF; DNA: TGTGCCAGCAGCTCCGGACAGGGGGCATGGACCGAGCAGTACTTC
J: TRBJ2-1; size: few; V: TRBV7-3; D: -; CDR3: CASSLTPSAYNEQFF; DNA: TGTGCCAGCAGCTTAACTCCCAGCGCCTACAATGAGCAGTTCTTC
J: TRBJ2-5; size: once; V: TRBV4-2; D: TRBD2; CDR3: CASSQDSPHSGSSLEYF; DNA: TGTGCCAGCAGCCAAGATAGCCCCCATAGCGGGAGTTCCCTGGAGTACTTC
J: TRBJ2-1; size: -; V: TRBV12-5; D: TRBD1; CDR3: CASGLGQGYNEQFF; DNA: TGTGCTAGTGGTCTCGGACAGGGTTACAATGAGCAGTTCTTC
J: TRBJ1-5; size: -; V: TRBV6-6; D: -; CDR3: CASSYLRQDNQPQHF; DNA: TGTGCCAGCAGTTACCTACGACAGGACAATCAGCCCCAGCATTTT
J: TRBJ1-5; size: -; V: TRBV16; D: TRBD1; CDR3: CASSPLTGSNQPQHF; DNA: TGTGCCAGCAGCCCTCTGACAGGGAGCAATCAGCCCCAGCATTTT
J: TRBJ2-6; size: -; V: TRBV4-1; D: -; CDR3: CASSPRQQPTSSHSGANVLTF; DNA: TGCGCCAGCAGCCCGAGACAGCAACCCACCTCATCACACTCTGGGGCCAACGTCCTGACTTTC
J: TRBJ1-4; size: -; V: TRBV30; D: TRBD1; CDR3: CAWMTGGNEKLFF; DNA: TGTGCCTGGATGACAGGGGGCAACGAAAAACTGTTTTTT
J: TRBJ1-3; size: -; V: TRBV27; D: -; CDR3: CASSLGLSSGNTIYF; DNA: TGTGCCAGCAGTTTGGGACTCTCCTCTGGAAACACCATATATTTT
J: TRBJ1-4; size: -; V: TRBV6-1; D: TRBD1; CDR3: CASSESGRGEKLFF; DNA: TGTGCCAGCAGTGAAAGCGGCAGGGGGGAAAAACTGTTTTTT